The clone carrying this TCR beta chain was seen just once. The entry originates in a study of shared clonotypes between healthy human individuals. Here immunoSEQ multiplex PCR was the method, and the copy in TCRdb shows in-frame clones only, minus some. The data show around 700,000 clones, approximately 79% seen once. The junction had 6 bases not matched to a gene; V was cut back by 4 bases and J by 3 bases. Germline assignment: CDR1 SGHRS and CDR2 YFSETQ. This CDR3 contains 16 residues. The chain uses TRBV5-1 and TRBJ2-6; 8 bases fit TRBD1. The sequenced sample was memory CD4+ T cells sorted from blood. The subset: CD45RA-negative fraction. The TCR was taken from a woman aged 25 to 39 in good health. The CDR3 spells CASSPSGGDGANVLTF. DNA for the CDR3: TGCGCCAGCAGCCCGTCAGGGGGCGATGGGGCCAACGTCCTGACTTTC.